Sequencing of this T cell receptor beta chain was carried out in a study of blood T cell repertoires in COVID-19. Study-wide background: The United States, Italy and Spain supplied acute and convalescent COVID-19 samples. The analysed material was cDNA or gDNA that came from T cells, B-cell-depleted T cells, or PBMCs.

CDR3 length equals 14 residues. Germline CDR1 reads SGHVS; CDR2 reads FQNEAQ. V lost 4 bases to trimming and J lost 4 bases, with 11 bases between them. In the source study's methods: Cell counts per sample came from amplifying reference gene primers. The method was immunoSEQ multiplex PCR; TCRdb's version includes in-frame clones alone and lacks a portion of them. For V, J and clone size, that table is used; D and trimming come from the DNA. The repertoire has around 81,000 clones, 80% of them found once; the top ten carry approximately 12%. This clonotype was obtained from a human donor in a cohort sampled during active COVID-19. The sample consisted of peripheral blood. The J gene is TRBJ1-5, the V gene TRBV7-8; possible D gene TRBD1, 5 bases. The CDR3 DNA follows: TGTGCCAGCAGCTGGGACGGGGGAAATCAGCCCCAGCATTTT. It specifies CASSWDGGNQPQHF.